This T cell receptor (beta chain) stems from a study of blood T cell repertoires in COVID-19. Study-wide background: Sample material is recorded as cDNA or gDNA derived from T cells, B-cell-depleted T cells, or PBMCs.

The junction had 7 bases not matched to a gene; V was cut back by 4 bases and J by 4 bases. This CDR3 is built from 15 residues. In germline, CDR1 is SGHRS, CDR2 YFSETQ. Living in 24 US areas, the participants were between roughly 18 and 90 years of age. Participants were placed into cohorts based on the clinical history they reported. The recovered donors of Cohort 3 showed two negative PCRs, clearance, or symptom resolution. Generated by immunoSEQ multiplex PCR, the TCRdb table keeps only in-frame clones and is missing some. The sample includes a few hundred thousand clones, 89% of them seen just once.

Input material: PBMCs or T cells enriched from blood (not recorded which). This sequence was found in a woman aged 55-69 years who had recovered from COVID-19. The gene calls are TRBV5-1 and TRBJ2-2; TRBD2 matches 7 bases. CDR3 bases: TGCGCCAGCAGCGAGGACTGGGGGGGCACCGGGGAGCTGTTTTTT. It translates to CASSEDWGGTGELFF. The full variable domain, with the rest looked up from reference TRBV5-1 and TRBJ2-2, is KAGVTQTPRYLIKTRGQQVTLSCSPISGHRSVSWYQQTPGQGLQFLFEYFSETQRNKGNFPGRFSGRQFSNSRSEMNVSTLELGDSALYLCASSEDWGGTGELFFGEGSRLTVL.